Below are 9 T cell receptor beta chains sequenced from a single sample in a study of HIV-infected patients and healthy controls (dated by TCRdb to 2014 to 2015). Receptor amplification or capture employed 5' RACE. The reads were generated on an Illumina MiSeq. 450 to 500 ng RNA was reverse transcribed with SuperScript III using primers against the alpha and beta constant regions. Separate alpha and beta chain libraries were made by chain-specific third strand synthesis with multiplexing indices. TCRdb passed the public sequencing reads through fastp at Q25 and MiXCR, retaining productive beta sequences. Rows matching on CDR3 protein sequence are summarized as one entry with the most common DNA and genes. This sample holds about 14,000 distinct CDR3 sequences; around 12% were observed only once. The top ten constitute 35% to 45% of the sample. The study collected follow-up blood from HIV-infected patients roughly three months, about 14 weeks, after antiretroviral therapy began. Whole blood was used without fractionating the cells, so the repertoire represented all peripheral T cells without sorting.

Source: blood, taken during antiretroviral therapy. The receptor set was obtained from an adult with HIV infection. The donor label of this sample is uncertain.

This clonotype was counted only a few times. The CDR3 spells CASSEADTQYF. DNA for the CDR3: TGCGCCAGCAGTGAGGCAGATACGCAGTATTTT. The rearrangement joins TRBV10-1 to TRBJ2-3; D remains unclear. V shed 2 bases and J shed 4 bases, with 1 base lying between them. From germline, CDR1 is WNHNN and CDR2 SYGVQD (reference sequence). The CDR3 extends over 11 amino acids.

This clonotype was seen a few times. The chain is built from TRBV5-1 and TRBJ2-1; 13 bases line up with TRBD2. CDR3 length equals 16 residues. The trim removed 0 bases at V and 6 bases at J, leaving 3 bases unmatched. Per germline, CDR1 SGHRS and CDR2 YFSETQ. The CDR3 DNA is TGCGCCAGCAGCTTGGAACGGACTAGCGGGGGCAATGAGCAGTTCTTC. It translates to CASSLERTSGGNEQFF.

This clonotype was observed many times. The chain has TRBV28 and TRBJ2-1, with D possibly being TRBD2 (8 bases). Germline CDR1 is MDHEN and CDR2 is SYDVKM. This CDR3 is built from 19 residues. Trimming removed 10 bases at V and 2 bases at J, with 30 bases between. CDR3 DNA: TGTGCCACCCACCCACCGGGACAGTCTAGCGGGCGAACCTACAATGAGCAGTTCTTC. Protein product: CATHPPGQSSGRTYNEQFF.

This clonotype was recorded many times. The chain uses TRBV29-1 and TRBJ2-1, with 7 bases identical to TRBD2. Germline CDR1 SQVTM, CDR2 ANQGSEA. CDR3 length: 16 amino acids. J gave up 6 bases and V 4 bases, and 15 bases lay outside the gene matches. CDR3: CSVVYVTSSFGNEQFF. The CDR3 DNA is TGCAGCGTTGTTTACGTGACTAGCAGTTTTGGCAATGAGCAGTTCTTC.

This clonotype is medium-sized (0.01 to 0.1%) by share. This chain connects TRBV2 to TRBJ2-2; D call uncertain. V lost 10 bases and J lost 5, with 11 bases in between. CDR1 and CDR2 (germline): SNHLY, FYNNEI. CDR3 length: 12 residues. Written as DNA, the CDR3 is TGTGCCATAGCCCCCGATACCGGGGAGCTGTTTTTT. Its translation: CAIAPDTGELFF.

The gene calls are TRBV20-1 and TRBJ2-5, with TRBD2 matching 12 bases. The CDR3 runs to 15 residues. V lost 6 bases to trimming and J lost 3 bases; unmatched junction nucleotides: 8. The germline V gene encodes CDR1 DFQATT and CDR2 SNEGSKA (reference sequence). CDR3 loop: CSATTSGGFKETQYF. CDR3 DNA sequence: TGCAGTGCAACTACTAGCGGGGGGTTCAAAGAGACCCAGTACTTC.

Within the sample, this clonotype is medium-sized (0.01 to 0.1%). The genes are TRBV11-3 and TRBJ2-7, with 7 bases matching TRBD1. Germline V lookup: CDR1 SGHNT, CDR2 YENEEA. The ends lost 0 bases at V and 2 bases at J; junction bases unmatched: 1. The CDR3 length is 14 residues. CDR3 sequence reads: CASSLDTGAYEQYF. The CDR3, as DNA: TGTGCCAGCAGCTTAGACACAGGGGCCTACGAGCAGTACTTC.

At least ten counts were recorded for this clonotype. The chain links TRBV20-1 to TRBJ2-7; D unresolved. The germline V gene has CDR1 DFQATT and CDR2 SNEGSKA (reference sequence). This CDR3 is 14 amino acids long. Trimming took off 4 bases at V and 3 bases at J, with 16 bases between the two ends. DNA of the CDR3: TGCAGTGCTACCGCGTATGGGCAGGACTACGAGCAGTACTTC. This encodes CSATAYGQDYEQYF.

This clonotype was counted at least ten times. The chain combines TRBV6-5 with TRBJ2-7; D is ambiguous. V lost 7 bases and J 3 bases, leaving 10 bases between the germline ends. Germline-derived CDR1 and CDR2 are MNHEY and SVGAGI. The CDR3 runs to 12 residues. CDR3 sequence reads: CASTSLFYEQYF. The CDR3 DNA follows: TGTGCCAGCACCAGCCTCTTCTACGAGCAGTACTTC.